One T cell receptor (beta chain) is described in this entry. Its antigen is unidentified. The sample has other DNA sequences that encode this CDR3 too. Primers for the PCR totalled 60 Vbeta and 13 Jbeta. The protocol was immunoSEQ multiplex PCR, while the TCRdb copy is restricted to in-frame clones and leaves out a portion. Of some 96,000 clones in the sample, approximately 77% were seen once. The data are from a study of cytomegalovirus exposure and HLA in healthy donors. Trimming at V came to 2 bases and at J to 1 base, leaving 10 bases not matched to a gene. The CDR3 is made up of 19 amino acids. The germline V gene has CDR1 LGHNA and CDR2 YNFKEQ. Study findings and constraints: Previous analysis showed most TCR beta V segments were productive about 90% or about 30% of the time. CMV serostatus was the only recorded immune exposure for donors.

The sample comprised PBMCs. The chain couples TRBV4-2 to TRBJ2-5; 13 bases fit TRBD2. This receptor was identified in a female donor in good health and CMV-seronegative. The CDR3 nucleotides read TGTGCCAGCAGCCAAACCAGACTAGCGGGGGGAAAGCGCCAAGAGACCCAGTACTTC. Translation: CASSQTRLAGGKRQETQYF.